The sequence of this T cell receptor beta chain was determined in a study of human T cells and chemical hapten exposure (dated by TCRdb to the early 2020s). General notes on the study: For sensitization, 2% DPC in acetone was applied to a roughly 2 cm by roughly 2 cm area of upper inner arm skin. Libraries were pooled for sequencing, and per-sample TCR yields varied mainly because of small differences in library volumes within the pool. Patch testing was done on the upper back using Finn chambers containing 0.01% DPC, and results were scored after 6 days according to International Contact Dermatitis Research Group standards. Blood samples were taken from patients before sensitization (week 0) and at 2, 6 and about 24 weeks after DPC sensitization. Blood for TCR sequencing was provided by twenty-nine alopecia patients at one to four time points (pre-sensitization, 2, 6 and 24 weeks). In alopecia patients, the study followed how the peripheral blood TCR repertoire changed in vivo over primary and secondary sensitization to diphenylcyclopropenone (DPC), a hapten. Weekly therapeutic DPC doses were additionally applied to the scalp of patients throughout the approximately 25-week study period. The patient cohort, mostly female, included alopecia areata with under or over 50% scalp involvement, alopecia totalis and alopecia universalis. What the study reported, not specific to this receptor: DPC sensitization did not change how many TCRs were above 1 in 1000 frequency, and no evidence was found of alterations in global repertoire structure. Repeated subsampling changed both the strength of the expansion versus patch-test correlation and the threshold at which that correlation became significant. A positive correlation was found between the number of PT1 expanded TCRs and patch test score, with significance reached at thresholds 8, 16 and 32 but not 4. Compared with pre-sensitization or healthy control sets, expanded TCRs formed significantly more large CDR3 similarity clusters, which is consistent with antigen-driven responses. Alopecia, a presumed autoimmune disease, was present in all patients, so the immune response of the patients might differ from that of healthy individuals.

Library generation was performed with RACE. The data were produced on a NextSeq 500. Library preparation attached unique molecular identifiers to individual cDNA molecules for quantitative, reproducible TCR counting. Each blood RNA sample was used to sequence both TCR alpha and TCR beta chains. Concerning the study's data processing: Samples had a median of roughly 98,000 TCRs, with a range from about 23,224 to 750,000. The Decombinator software suite was used to annotate V, J and CDR3 in the TCR reads. For the PS versus PT1 abundance plots, all samples were subsampled to the same number of TCRs (28,000). Expanded TCRs were defined as absent before sensitization and observed at least eight times at the 2-week time point. The public reads were run again by TCRdb, first through fastp at Q25 and then through MiXCR, and only productive beta chains were kept. Each CDR3 protein appears once, grouped with its most common genes and DNA. Clone size and V and J calls follow TCRdb, not the original study. This sample gives approximately 71,000 distinct CDR3 sequences in total; around 9.5% of them show up just once. The ten largest clones take up 2.5% to 3.5% of the sample.

At the junction V is shortened by 4 bases and J by 5 bases, with 11 bases in between. The CDR3 holds 13 amino acids from the cysteine to the phenylalanine. Only the CDR3 region is kept as DNA, spanning 39 bases read in frame from base 1. From a lookup of the germline V gene, CDR1 and CDR2 are SGHTA and FQGNSA. Explained via the paper, the time point label denotes: patch test 1, 2 weeks after DPC sensitization. The treatment or condition label here, explained by the study, means: therapeutic diphenylcyclopropenone sensitization with weekly scalp DPC. Blood at each patch-test visit was drawn before the patch test was applied. Patients were eligible if aged 18 to 70, diagnosed with alopecia and judged suitable for DPC therapy, and pregnant patients were excluded. Total RNA was extracted from unfractionated whole blood that had been collected in Tempus Blood RNA tubes. This clonotype occurred many times. Its antigen remains undetermined. No much larger clone exists at a distance of one base, and base qualities are not known.

The rearranged segments are TRBV7-2 and TRBJ2-5; TRBD2 might be the D gene, on 6 matching bases. The input for sequencing was whole blood, taken in connection with sensitization to the hapten diphenylcyclopropenone (DPC). This clonotype was obtained from a woman between 40 and 55 years old with alopecia areata. Some clones in this sample may be carry-over from other donors' samples. The sequence in DNA is TGTGCCAGCAGCTGGGGACTTCGGGAGACCCAGTACTTC. Its protein is CASSWGLRETQYF.